This record concerns one TCR beta chain sequence. This sample was taken from a study of blood T cell repertoires in COVID-19. Turning to the study itself: From T cells, B-cell-depleted T cells, or PBMCs came the material, which was cDNA or gDNA.

Sequencing used immunoSEQ multiplex PCR; TCRdb keeps in-frame clones, though not all of them. The sample comprises roughly 410,000 clones, roughly 86% of which are singletons, and 2.3% rests with the top ten. V dropped 1 base and J dropped 0 bases, with 14 bases sitting between them. The CDR3 covers 17 residues. J is TRBJ2-1 and V is TRBV5-7; D gene uncertain. TRBV5-7 is assigned to the ORF class and has an uncertain function. The clonotype originates from a woman aged 55 to 70 with COVID-19, enrolled during active disease. Sequencing used peripheral blood. CDR3: CASSLPSGPGSYNEQFF. The CDR3 DNA reads TGTGCCAGCAGCTTGCCCTCTGGGCCAGGCTCCTACAATGAGCAGTTCTTC.